Detailed here is one TCR beta chain. What it binds is unknown. This sample was included in a study of CD8+ T cells in alopecia areata. Study observations and caveats: Scalp repertoires also include resident alphabeta T cells from normal skin.

Peripheral blood and lesional scalp punch biopsies came from alopecia areata patients. Sorting separated CD4+ and CD8+ T cells out of PBMCs. Germline V gene sequence: CDR1 MNHEY, CDR2 SMNVEV (reference sequence). The CDR3 length is 13 residues. Unmatched junction bases numbered 4, after V lost 6 bases and J lost 3 bases. Sequencing relied on a cDNA template that was reverse transcribed from extracted RNA. The repertoire was sequenced with immunoSEQ multiplex PCR; TCRdb's copy has only in-frame clones and lacks some. The sample includes under 70,000 clones, approximately 60% of them seen just once. The specimen was CD8+ T cells sorted from blood, collected at week 0. This sequence was found in a human donor with alopecia areata. V is TRBV27 and J is TRBJ1-2, with 7 bases aligning to TRBD1. The CDR3 spells CASRRGGDYGYTF. The CDR3 nucleotides read TGTGCCAGCAGACGAGGGGGCGACTATGGCTACACCTTC.